Detailed here is one TCR beta chain. Its antigen is still unknown. These data belong to a study of T cells after yellow fever vaccination. One entry per CDR3 protein, called by TCRdb with MiXCR from the 5' RACE reads. The sample has about 580,000 distinct CDR3 sequences; 17% are singletons. Study results and limitations: One caveat is that FACS-sorted repertoires could contain abundant clonotypes contaminating from the bulk population. Weaker overall, the secondary response nonetheless peaked faster (day 5 versus 15).

Losses at the gene ends were 3 bases for V and 10 bases for J; bases not matched to a gene: 12. In germline, CDR1 is LNHDA, CDR2 SQIVND (reference sequence). This CDR3 spans 15 amino acids. The clonotype was recovered from a man between 18 and 35 years old who received the YFV17D yellow fever vaccine. This sequence joins TRBV19 and TRBJ2-3; 8 nucleotides match TRBD2. The sequencing used PBMCs, collected less than 6 days after the first yellow fever vaccination. The CDR3 sequence is CASSIWPGGAEAQYF. CDR3 nucleotide sequence: TGTGCCAGTAGTATTTGGCCCGGGGGGGCCGAGGCGCAGTATTTT.